This TCR beta chain was captured by sequencing in a study of blood T cell repertoires in COVID-19. About the research overall: Samples of COVID-19 (acute and convalescent) were obtained from the United States, Italy and Spain.

The germline CDR1 and CDR2 sequences are SGHRS and YFSETQ. Trimming left V 2 bases short and J 2 bases short, with 5 bases between. CDR3 length: 13 amino acids. TCRdb's table, derived via immunoSEQ multiplex PCR, lists solely in-frame clones and lacks some. This table has about 260,000 clones, around 88% appearing once. This rearrangement joins TRBV5-1 to TRBJ1-5; unclear D gene. The sequencing input was peripheral blood. The TCR was taken from a man younger than 45 with active or convalescent COVID-19. In DNA form, the CDR3 reads TGCGCCAGCAGCTTATCAGGCAATCAGCCCCAGCATTTT. Amino acid sequence: CASSLSGNQPQHF. Full variable domain (outside the CDR3, taken from reference TRBV5-1 and TRBJ1-5): KAGVTQTPRYLIKTRGQQVTLSCSPISGHRSVSWYQQTPGQGLQFLFEYFSETQRNKGNFPGRFSGRQFSNSRSEMNVSTLELGDSALYLCASSLSGNQPQHFGDGTRLSIL.